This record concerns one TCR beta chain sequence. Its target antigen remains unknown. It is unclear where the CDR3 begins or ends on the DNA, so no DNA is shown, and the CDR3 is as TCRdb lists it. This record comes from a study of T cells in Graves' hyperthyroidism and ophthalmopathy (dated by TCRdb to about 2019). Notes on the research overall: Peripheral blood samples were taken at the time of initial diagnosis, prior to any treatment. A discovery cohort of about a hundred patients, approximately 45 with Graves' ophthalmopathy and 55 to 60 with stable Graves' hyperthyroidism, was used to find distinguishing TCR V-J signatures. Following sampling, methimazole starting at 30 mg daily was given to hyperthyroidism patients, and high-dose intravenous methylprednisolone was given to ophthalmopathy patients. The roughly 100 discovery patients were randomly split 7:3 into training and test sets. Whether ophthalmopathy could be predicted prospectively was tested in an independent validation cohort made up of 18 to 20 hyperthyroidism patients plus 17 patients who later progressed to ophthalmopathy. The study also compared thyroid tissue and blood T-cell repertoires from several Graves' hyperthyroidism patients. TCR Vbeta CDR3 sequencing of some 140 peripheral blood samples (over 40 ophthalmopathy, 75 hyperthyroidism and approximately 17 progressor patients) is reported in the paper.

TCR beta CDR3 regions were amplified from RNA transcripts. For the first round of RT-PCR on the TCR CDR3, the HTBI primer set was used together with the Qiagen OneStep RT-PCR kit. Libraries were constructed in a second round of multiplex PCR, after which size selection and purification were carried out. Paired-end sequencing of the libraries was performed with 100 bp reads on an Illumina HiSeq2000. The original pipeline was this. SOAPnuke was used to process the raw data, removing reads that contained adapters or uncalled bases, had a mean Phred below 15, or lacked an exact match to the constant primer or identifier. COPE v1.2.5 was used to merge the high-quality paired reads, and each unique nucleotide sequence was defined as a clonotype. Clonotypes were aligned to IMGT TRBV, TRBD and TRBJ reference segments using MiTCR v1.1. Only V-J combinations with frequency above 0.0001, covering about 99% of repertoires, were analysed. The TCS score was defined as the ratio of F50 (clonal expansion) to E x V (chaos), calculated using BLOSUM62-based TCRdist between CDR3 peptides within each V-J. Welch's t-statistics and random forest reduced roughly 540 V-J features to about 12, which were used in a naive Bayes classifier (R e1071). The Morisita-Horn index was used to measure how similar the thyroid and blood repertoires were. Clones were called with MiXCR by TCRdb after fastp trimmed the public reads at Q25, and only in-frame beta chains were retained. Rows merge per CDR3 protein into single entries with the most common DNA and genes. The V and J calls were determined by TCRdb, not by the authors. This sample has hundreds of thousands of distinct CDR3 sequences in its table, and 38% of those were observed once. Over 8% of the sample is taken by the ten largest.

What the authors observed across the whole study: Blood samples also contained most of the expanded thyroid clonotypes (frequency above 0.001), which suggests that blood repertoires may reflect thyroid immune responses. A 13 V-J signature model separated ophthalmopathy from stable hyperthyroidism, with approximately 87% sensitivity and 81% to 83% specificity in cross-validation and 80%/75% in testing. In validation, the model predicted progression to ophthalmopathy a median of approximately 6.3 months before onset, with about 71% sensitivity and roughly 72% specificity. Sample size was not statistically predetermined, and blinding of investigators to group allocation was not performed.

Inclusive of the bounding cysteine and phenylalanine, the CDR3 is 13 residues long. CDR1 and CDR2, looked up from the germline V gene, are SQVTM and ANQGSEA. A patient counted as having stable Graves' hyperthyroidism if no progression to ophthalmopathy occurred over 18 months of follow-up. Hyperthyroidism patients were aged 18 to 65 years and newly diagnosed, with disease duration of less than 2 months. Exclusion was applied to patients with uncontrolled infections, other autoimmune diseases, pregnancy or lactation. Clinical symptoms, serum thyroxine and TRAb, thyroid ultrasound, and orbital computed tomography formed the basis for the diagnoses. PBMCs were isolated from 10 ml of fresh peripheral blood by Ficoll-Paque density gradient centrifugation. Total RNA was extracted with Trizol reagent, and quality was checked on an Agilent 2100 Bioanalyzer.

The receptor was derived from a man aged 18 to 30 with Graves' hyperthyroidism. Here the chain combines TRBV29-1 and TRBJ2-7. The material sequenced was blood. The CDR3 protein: CSVGGGYTFEQYF.